The 7 T cell receptor beta chains reported below all come from one sample, sequenced in a study of cytomegalovirus exposure and HLA in healthy donors. Primers for the PCR totalled 60 Vbeta and 13 Jbeta. Using immunoSEQ multiplex PCR, the repertoire was profiled, and TCRdb retains in-frame clones only, with some absent. Altogether about 120,000 clones are present, approximately 80% being singletons, with the ten largest covering 1.5%. Input material: PBMCs. These receptors were taken from a woman aged 18-29 years in good health and CMV-seronegative.

CDR3 residues: CASIQDSSYNEQFF. The CDR3, as DNA: TGTGCCAGCATTCAGGATAGCTCCTACAATGAGCAGTTCTTC. The gene calls are TRBV2 and TRBJ2-1; D gene unclear. V lost 7 bases to trimming and J lost 0 bases, with 10 bases between them. Per the germline V gene, CDR1 is SNHLY and CDR2 is FYNNEI. The CDR3 extends over 14 amino acids.

This chain joins TRBV7-2 and TRBJ2-5; no clear D gene. Germline CDR1 and CDR2: SGHTA and FQGNSA. V lost 0 bases, J lost 3 bases, and 11 bases lay in between. This CDR3 comprises 15 residues. CDR3 region: CASSLAPSPKETQYF. The CDR3, as DNA: TGTGCCAGCAGCTTAGCACCGAGCCCGAAAGAGACCCAGTACTTC.

J is TRBJ2-7 and V is TRBV6-6; 9 bases map to TRBD1. CDR1 MNHNY and CDR2 SVGAGI come from the germline V gene (reference sequence). This CDR3 region has 12 residues. V shed 10 bases and J 3 bases; nucleotides not matched to a gene: 4. CDR3 sequence reads: CATDRGDYEQYF. For the CDR3, the DNA is TGTGCCACTGACAGGGGGGACTACGAGCAGTACTTC.

The chain couples TRBV30 to TRBJ1-1; 7 nucleotides match TRBD1. Germline V gene lookup returns CDR1 GTSNPN and CDR2 SVGIG (reference sequence). This CDR3 contains 16 residues. After removal of 4 bases from V and 1 base from J, the junction contained 12 bases not matched to a gene. For the CDR3, the DNA is TGTGCCTGGACCCCACAGGGGACCAGGAAGAACACTGAAGCTTTCTTT. Protein product: CAWTPQGTRKNTEAFF. Full variable domain (outside the CDR3, taken from reference TRBV30 and TRBJ1-1): SQTIHQWPATLVQPVGSPLSLECTVEGTSNPNLYWYRQAAGRGLQLLFYSVGIGQISSEVPQNLSASRPQDRQFILSSKKLLLSDSGFYLCAWTPQGTRKNTEAFFGQGTRLTVV.

The genes are TRBV19 and TRBJ1-5; TRBD1 might be the D (6 bases). CDR1 and CDR2 (germline): LNHDA, SQIVND (reference sequence). The germline V and J ends were trimmed by 6 bases and 4 bases, with 16 bases remaining between them. CDR3 length equals 15 residues. The DNA of the CDR3 is TGTGCCAGTAGCACCCAGGGGCTGGGTAATCAGCCCCAGCATTTT. Its protein is CASSTQGLGNQPQHF. Filled out from reference TRBV19 and TRBJ1-5, the complete variable domain reads DGGITQSPKYLFRKEGQNVTLSCEQNLNHDAMYWYRQDPGQGLRLIYYSQIVNDFQKGDIAEGYSVSREKKESFPLTVTSAQKNPTAFYLCASSTQGLGNQPQHFGDGTRLSIL.

The CDR3: CASSLIKIYSGANVLTF. The DNA for the CDR3 is TGTGCCAGCAGCTTGATAAAGATCTACTCTGGGGCCAACGTCCTGACTTTC. The chain uses TRBV5-6 and TRBJ2-6; D ambiguous. V lost 1 base and J lost 0, with 11 bases in between. The CDR3 contains 17 residues. From germline, CDR1 is SGHDT and CDR2 YYEEEE.

The DNA for the CDR3 is TGTGCCAGCAGTCTAGAGTTTGGAAACACCATATATTTT. Encoded protein: CASSLEFGNTIYF. The chain joins TRBV6-5 to TRBJ1-3; D is unclear. The length of the CDR3 is 13 residues. The germline V gene encodes CDR1 MNHEY and CDR2 SVGAGI. With 5 bases removed from V and 3 bases from J, the gap between germline ends came to 8 bases.